One sample yielded the 2 T cell receptor beta chains listed below, sequenced in a study of early T cells in non-severe SARS-CoV-2 infection. Via MiXCR, TCRdb re-called the 5' RACE reads, giving one row per CDR3 protein. The sample lists tens of thousands of distinct CDR3 sequences, roughly 8% occurring once. Sequenced material: whole blood, taken at baseline. Receptors were obtained from an adult who was a healthcare worker with PCR-confirmed SARS-CoV-2 infection or an uninfected control (not recorded which).

As to this clonotype: Being one base from a much bigger clone, this may be a read error. The chain links TRBV5-4 to TRBJ2-1, with no clear D. This CDR3 is built from 16 residues. CDR1 and CDR2 from the germline V gene are SGHNT and YYREEE (reference sequence). The CDR3 here is CASSFKTVVGYNKQFF. CDR3 in DNA: TGTGCCAGCAGCTTCAAAACGGTAGTTGGGTACAATAAGCAGTTCTTC.

The rearrangement joins TRBV5-5 to TRBJ2-1, with D perhaps TRBD1 (6 bases). Germline assignment: CDR1 SGHKS and CDR2 YYEKEE (reference sequence). The CDR3 totals 17 residues. Trimming cost V 4 bases and J 7 bases, with 24 bases left between them. The CDR3 DNA follows: TGTGCCAGCAGCCCGGTGGGGGCAGGGACAAGTGGAAATGAGCAGTTCTTC. Residues: CASSPVGAGTSGNEQFF. Full variable domain (outside the CDR3, taken from reference TRBV5-5 and TRBJ2-1): DAGVTQSPTHLIKTRGQQVTLRCSPISGHKSVSWYQQVLGQGPQFIFQYYEKEERGRGNFPDRFSARQFPNYSSELNVNALLLGDSALYLCASSPVGAGTSGNEQFFGPGTRLTVL.